The clone carrying this TCR beta chain showed up just a few times. This record belongs to a study of T-cell reconstitution after alpha-beta-depleted transplantation in children. Unique molecular identifiers were incorporated when the TCRbeta library was constructed. MiXCR, applied by TCRdb to the PCR reads, yields one record per CDR3 protein. The sample includes nearly 400,000 distinct CDR3 sequences, approximately 20% seen only once; the top ten take less than 4.5%. Trimming removed 5 bases from V and 15 bases from J; junction bases left unmatched: 9. In germline, CDR1 is MNHEY, CDR2 SMNVEV (reference sequence). CDR3 length: 12 amino acids.

This chain links TRBV27 with TRBJ1-5; TRBD1 agrees at 8 bases. This receptor was identified in a human donor who donated a stem cell graft to a child with acute myeloid leukemia. The specimen comprised PBMCs from the stem cell graft donor, sampled from the stem cell graft. In nucleotides, the CDR3 is TGTGCCAGCAGTCTACCGACAGGGGTGTTGCATTTT. This encodes CASSLPTGVLHF.